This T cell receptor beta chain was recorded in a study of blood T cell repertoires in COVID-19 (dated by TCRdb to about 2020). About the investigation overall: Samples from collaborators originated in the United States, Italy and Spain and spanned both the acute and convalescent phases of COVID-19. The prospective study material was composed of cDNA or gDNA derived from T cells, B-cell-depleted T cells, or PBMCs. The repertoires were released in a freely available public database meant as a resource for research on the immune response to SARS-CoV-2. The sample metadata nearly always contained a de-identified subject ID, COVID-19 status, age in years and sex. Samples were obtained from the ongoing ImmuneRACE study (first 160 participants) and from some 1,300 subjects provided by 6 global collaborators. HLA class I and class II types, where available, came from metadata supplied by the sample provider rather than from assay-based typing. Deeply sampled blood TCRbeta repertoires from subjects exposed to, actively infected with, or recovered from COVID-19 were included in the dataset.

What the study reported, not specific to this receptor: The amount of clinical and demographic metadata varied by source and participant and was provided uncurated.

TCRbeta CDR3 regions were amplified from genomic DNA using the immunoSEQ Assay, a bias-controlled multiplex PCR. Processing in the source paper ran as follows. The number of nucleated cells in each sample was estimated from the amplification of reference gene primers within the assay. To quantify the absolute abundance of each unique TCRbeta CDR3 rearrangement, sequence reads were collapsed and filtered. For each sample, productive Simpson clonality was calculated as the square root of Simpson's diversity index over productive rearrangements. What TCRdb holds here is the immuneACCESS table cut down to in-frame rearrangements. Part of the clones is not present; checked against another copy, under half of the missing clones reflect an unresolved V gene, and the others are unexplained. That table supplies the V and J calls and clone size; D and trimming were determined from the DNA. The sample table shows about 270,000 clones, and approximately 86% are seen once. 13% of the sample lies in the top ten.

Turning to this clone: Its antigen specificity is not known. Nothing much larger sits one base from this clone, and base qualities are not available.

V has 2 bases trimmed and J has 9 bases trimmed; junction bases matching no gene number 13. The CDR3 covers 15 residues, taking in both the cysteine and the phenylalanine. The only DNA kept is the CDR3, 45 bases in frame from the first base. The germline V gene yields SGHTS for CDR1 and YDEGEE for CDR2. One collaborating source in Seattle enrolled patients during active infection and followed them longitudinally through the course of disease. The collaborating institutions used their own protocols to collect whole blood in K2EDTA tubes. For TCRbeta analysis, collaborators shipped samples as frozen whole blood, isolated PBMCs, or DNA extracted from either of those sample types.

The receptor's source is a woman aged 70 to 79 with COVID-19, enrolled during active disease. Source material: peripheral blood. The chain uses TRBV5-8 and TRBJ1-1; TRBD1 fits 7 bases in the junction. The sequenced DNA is TGTGCCAGCAGCTTAGAGGGGGCGCGTGGGGTGAAAGCTTTCTTT. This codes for CASSLEGARGVKAFF. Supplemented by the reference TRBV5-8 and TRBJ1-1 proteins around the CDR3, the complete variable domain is EAGVTQSPTHLIKTRGQQATLRCSPISGHTSVYWYQQALGLGLQFLLWYDEGEERNRGNFPPRFSGRQFPNYSSELNVNALELEDSALYLCASSLEGARGVKAFFGQGTRLTVV.